This T cell receptor beta chain derives from a study of identical twins listed by TCRdb under 2016. General notes on the study: To test whether fetal clonotypes persist, this study deep-sequenced TCR alpha and beta repertoires from monozygotic twins, from unrelated adults of various ages, and from cord blood. To rule out contamination, replicate twin experiments were performed at different times with different library preparation protocols.

Every donor in the study was a healthy Caucasian. Three pairs of female monozygotic twins, all aged 18 to 29 years, were included in the twin cohort. CD4+ and CD8+ T cell populations were isolated with positive isolation kits from Invitrogen. Findings and caveats that apply to the study as a whole: In beta out-of-frame sequences, excess twin sharing was weaker, because having fewer shared sequences lowered the signal-to-noise ratio. Because the same donors could not be followed over many years, conclusions were based on cross-sectional statistical analysis. Abundant cord blood beta clonotypes carried fewer insertions; young adult naive repertoires showed a weaker similar trend, while memory repertoires showed none. Zero-insertion analyses could be partly confounded by invariant T cells such as MAIT and iNKT, although diverse VJ usage argued against such confounding for most clonotypes. Recombination models systematically underestimated out-of-frame TCR alpha sharing in monozygotic twins but agreed with sharing between unrelated individuals. Out-of-frame TCR alpha sequences shared between twins showed an excess of low generation-probability sequences compared with coincidental sharing between unrelated individuals.

In its sample, this clonotype was seen a few times. It lacks a known antigen. No base-level quality is on record; no much larger clone is a single base apart. V gives up 0 bases and J gives up 2 bases, and the segment between their germline ends measures 10 bases. The CDR3 starts with the cysteine, ends with the phenylalanine, and has 15 residues. The CDR3 DNA has 45 bases and is translated from base 1. Taken from the germline V gene, the CDR1 and CDR2 loops are MGHRA and YSYEKL. The receptor library was made with 5' RACE. The instrument was an Illumina HiSeq 2000. Template switching introduced a universal primer binding site; the final cDNA contained a unique molecular identifier, enabling accurate counting of TCR cDNA molecules. First-strand cDNA for TCR alpha and beta chains was synthesized from specific primers in the conserved constant-segment region. To control for contamination, every cDNA library was double barcoded, receiving both a SMART-Mk sample barcode and Illumina barcodes. TruSeq adapter sequences and Illumina sample barcodes were added in two successive PCR steps. The Illumina HiSeq platform was used with custom primers to sequence TCR alpha and beta cDNA libraries. Turning to the authors' computational methods: MiGEC was used to process raw reads and extract unique molecular identifiers, and MiXCR was used to find CDR3 positions. Recombination models were inferred per individual with the repgenHMM and IGoR tools using an EM algorithm. The tcR package in R was used for shared clonotype analysis, with sharing normalized by the product of cloneset sizes. To study raw recombination free of thymic and clonal selection effects, out-of-frame nonproductive sequences were analyzed. TCRdb's own reprocessing of the public reads used fastp at Q25 and MiXCR and kept productive beta chains. Each entry merges the rows of one CDR3 protein and shows their most common DNA and genes. The V and J calls, along with clone size, are taken from TCRdb and not from the paper's own processing. The sample table holds 450,000 or so distinct CDR3 sequences, of which roughly 24% were seen once. The ten largest clones represent 2.5% to 3.5% of the sample.

The data also belong to a second study, concerning T cells expressing NK-cell markers. Per the second study: Several donors provided sorted CD3+CD56+NKG2C+, CD3+CD56+NKG2C- and CD3+CD56-NKG2C+ T-cell subsets, whose TCR beta-chain repertoires were profiled. Among the eight sequenced donors, seven were HCMV-seropositive and one was HCMV-seronegative. To restrict sorting to alphabetaTCR-expressing T cells, an anti-gammadeltaTCR antibody was added in several experiments. In a handful of donors, the dominant CD3+CD56+NKG2C+ clonotypes were among the top 10 CD8+ clonotypes and accounted for about 1.0-7.5% of CD8+ T cells. Those dominant clonotypes were again the most abundant among CD3+CD56-NKG2C+ cells in four donors, at about 28.3-60.1%. Whether the expanded NKG2C-expressing T cell clones were specific for HCMV antigens remained unclear. The study sequenced eight donors, all healthy volunteers chosen at random: three men and five women. To determine HCMV serostatus, a commercial ELISA kit was used to detect HCMV-specific IgG in serum. MIGEC was used to demultiplex reads and group the reads by UMI, and MiTCR was used to assemble and quantify clonotypes. To remove erroneous sequences, TCR cDNA sequences were retained only when supported by two or more reads. The tcR package was used for downstream repertoire analysis, with clonotypes matched between fractions based on CDR3 nucleotide sequence plus V segment. VDJmatch was used to annotate antigen specificity against VDJdb, with one amino acid substitution in CDR3 permitted.

Recombination joined TRBV4-1 with TRBJ1-1; no D gene call is confident. The source is a woman aged 18-29 years in good health. The source material was CD4+ T cells sorted from blood. The bases are TGCGCCAGCAGCCAAGATGAGGGTGGAAACACTGAAGCTTTCTTT. The translation is CASSQDEGGNTEAFF.